The next 8 T cell receptor beta chains were all read from a single sample in a study of graft-versus-host responses after intestinal transplantation. These TCRs' antigens remain unknown. Produced via immunoSEQ multiplex PCR; TCRdb's table is partial and in-frame only. The sample has some 110,000 clones, about 92% seen once. Specimen: unstimulated CD8+ T cells sorted from spleen or lymph node cells, collected before transplant. These receptors were obtained from a human donor who was the organ donor for an intestinal transplant.

The J gene is TRBJ1-5, the V gene TRBV9, with D unresolved. The CDR3 has 14 residues. V was cut by 0 bases and J by 5 bases, with 9 bases left in between. The germline gives CDR1 SGDLS, CDR2 YYNGEE. The CDR3 spells CASSVGEGYQPQHF. The CDR3 coding sequence is TGTGCCAGCAGCGTAGGAGAAGGTTATCAGCCCCAGCATTTT. Supplemented by reference TRBV9 and TRBJ1-5, the full variable domain reads DSGVTQTPKHLITATGQRVTLRCSPRSGDLSVYWYQQSLDQGLQFLIQYYNGEERAKGNILERFSAQQFPDLHSELNLSSLELGDSALYFCASSVGEGYQPQHFGDGTRLSIL.

This chain uses TRBV30 with TRBJ2-5; 9 bases fit TRBD2. This CDR3 is 15 amino acids long. Trimming at V came to 0 bases and at J to 4 bases, leaving 6 bases not matched to a gene. Germline CDR1 reads GTSNPN; CDR2 reads SVGIG (reference sequence). Here the CDR3 DNA reads TGTGCCTGGAGTGTTTTTAGCGGGAGAGGAGAGACCCAGTACTTC. It is translated as CAWSVFSGRGETQYF. The full variable domain, completed using reference TRBV30 and TRBJ2-5, is SQTIHQWPATLVQPVGSPLSLECTVEGTSNPNLYWYRQAAGRGLQLLFYSVGIGQISSEVPQNLSASRPQDRQFILSSKKLLLSDSGFYLCAWSVFSGRGETQYFGPGTRLLVL.

The V and J genes are TRBV19 and TRBJ2-7; D uncertain. Trimming took off 6 bases at V and 5 bases at J, with 23 bases between the two ends. This CDR3 spans 16 amino acids. Germline V gene lookup returns CDR1 LNHDA and CDR2 SQIVND (reference sequence). CDR3 DNA sequence: TGTGCCAGTAGCCCCCTTTTCCTCGTAGGGTCGGACGAGCAGTACTTC. Translated, it gives CASSPLFLVGSDEQYF. Together with reference TRBV19 and TRBJ2-7, the CDR3 gives the full variable domain: DGGITQSPKYLFRKEGQNVTLSCEQNLNHDAMYWYRQDPGQGLRLIYYSQIVNDFQKGDIAEGYSVSREKKESFPLTVTSAQKNPTAFYLCASSPLFLVGSDEQYFGPGTRLTVT.

This chain links TRBV7-6 with TRBJ2-3, with D possibly matching TRBD1 (6 bases). Per the germline V gene, CDR1 is SGHVS and CDR2 is FNYEAQ. Between the trimmed V and J ends, which lost 5 bases and 6 bases, there was a span of 18 bases. The length of the CDR3 is 15 residues. CDR3 sequence reads: CASSPRGGTQDTQYF. DNA of the CDR3: TGTGCCAGCAGCCCGAGGGGTGGGACACAGGATACGCAGTATTTT.

The rearrangement uses TRBV4-3 and TRBJ2-7, with no clear D. The germline V and J ends were trimmed by 0 bases and 0 bases, with 6 bases remaining between them. Germline CDR1 and CDR2: LGHNA and YSLEER. This CDR3 comprises 14 residues. Written as DNA, the CDR3 is TGCGCCAGCAGCCAAGAAGCCCGCTCCTACGAGCAGTACTTC. Protein product: CASSQEARSYEQYF.

The chain couples TRBV2 to TRBJ2-7; D is uncertain. The CDR3 consists of 11 residues. Trimming took 3 bases from V and 0 from J, leaving 0 bases between them. Germline CDR1 is SNHLY and CDR2 is FYNNEI. The CDR3: CASSDSYEQYF. CDR3 nucleotides: TGTGCCAGCAGTGACTCCTACGAGCAGTACTTC.

This chain connects TRBV5-1 to TRBJ1-1; a weak D match, TRBD1 (5 bases). V lost 4 bases, J lost 1 base, and 14 bases lay in between. Per germline, CDR1 SGHRS and CDR2 YFSETQ. The CDR3 spans 15 residues. The CDR3 sequence is CASSPRGEWNTEAFF. In DNA form, the CDR3 reads TGCGCCAGCAGCCCCCGGGGGGAGTGGAACACTGAAGCTTTCTTT.

The J gene is TRBJ2-5, the V gene TRBV30; D remains unclear. The ends were cut back, 3 bases at V and 5 bases at J, with 7 bases in the middle. This CDR3 has 11 amino acids. Germline CDR1 is GTSNPN and CDR2 is SVGIG (reference sequence). For the CDR3, the DNA is TGTGCCTGGAGATTTAGTGAGACCCAGTACTTC. Its protein product is CAWRFSETQYF.